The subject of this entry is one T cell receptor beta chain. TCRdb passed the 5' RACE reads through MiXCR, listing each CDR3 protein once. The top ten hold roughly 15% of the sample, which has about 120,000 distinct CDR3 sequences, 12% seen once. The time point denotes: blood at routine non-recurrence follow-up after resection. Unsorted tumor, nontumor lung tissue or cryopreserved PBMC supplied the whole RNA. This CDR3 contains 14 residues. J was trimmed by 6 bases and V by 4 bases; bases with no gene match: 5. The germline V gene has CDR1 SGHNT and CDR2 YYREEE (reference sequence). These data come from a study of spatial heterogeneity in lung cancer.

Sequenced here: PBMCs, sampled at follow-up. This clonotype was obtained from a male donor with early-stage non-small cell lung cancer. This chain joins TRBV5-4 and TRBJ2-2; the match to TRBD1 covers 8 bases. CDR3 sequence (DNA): TGTGCCAGCAGCGCGGACAGGGCCCCCGGGGAGCTGTTTTTT. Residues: CASSADRAPGELFF.